Described below is a single T cell receptor (beta chain) sequence and its context. The CDR3 has 21 amino acids. CDR1 and CDR2 (germline): LNHNV, YYDKDF (reference sequence). V shed 2 bases and J 2 bases; nucleotides not matched to a gene: 13. This specimen belongs to a study of T-cell reconstitution after alpha-beta-depleted transplantation in children. Construction of the TCRbeta library involved unique molecular identifiers. TCRdb processed the PCR reads anew with MiXCR; each CDR3 protein has one entry. The table lists about 610,000 distinct CDR3 sequences, over 9.5% of them singletons. The clonotype was recovered from a human donor who donated a stem cell graft to a child with acute myeloid leukemia. The chain joins TRBV15 to TRBJ2-1; TRBD2 matches 15 bases. The source material was PBMCs from the stem cell graft donor, sampled from the stem cell graft. The CDR3 DNA reads as TGTGCCACCAGCAGACCTCTAGGTCCCGGGACTAGCGGGAGGACCTACAATGAGCAGTTCTTC. Translated, it gives CATSRPLGPGTSGRTYNEQFF.